This T cell receptor (beta chain) emerged from a study of cytomegalovirus exposure and HLA in healthy donors. V was shortened by 6 bases and J by 0 bases, with 16 bases between the two germline ends. The germline CDR1 and CDR2 sequences are WSHSY and SAAADI. The CDR3 loop spans 16 amino acids. With 60 Vbeta and 13 Jbeta primers, the PCR was carried out. The repertoire was sequenced with immunoSEQ multiplex PCR; TCRdb's copy has only in-frame clones and lacks some. Of 170,000 or so clones in the sample, over 70% were seen once. The origin of this receptor is a woman in her 30s in good health and CMV-seropositive. This chain joins TRBV10-2 and TRBJ2-3; D uncertain. Sequencing was performed on PBMCs. CDR3 in DNA: TGCGCCAGCAGGGCCCTGAGGTCCACTAGCACAGATACGCAGTATTTT. It specifies CASRALRSTSTDTQYF.